This T cell receptor (beta chain) is drawn from a study of identical twins. The CDR3 consists of 13 residues. The germline CDR1 and CDR2 sequences are DFQATT and SNEGSKA (reference sequence). The V end lost 3 bases, the J end lost 2 bases, and 7 bases lay between the germline ends. In TCRdb, the 5' RACE reads were re-called with MiXCR into one record per CDR3 protein. The table lists 450,000 to 600,000 distinct CDR3 sequences, about a fifth of them singletons. Only a few counts were recorded for this clonotype. These data also featured in a second study, about yellow fever vaccine responses in identical twins. That work contributes: Twins' T cell vaccine responses reportedly looked partly convergent, partly personalized.

Sequenced: CD4+ T cells sorted from blood. The chain employs TRBV20-1 and TRBJ2-2, with D uncertain. This TCR was recovered from a woman aged 18-29 years in good health. CDR3: CSASPENTGELFF. The DNA for the CDR3 is TGCAGTGCTAGTCCAGAAAACACCGGGGAGCTGTTTTTT.